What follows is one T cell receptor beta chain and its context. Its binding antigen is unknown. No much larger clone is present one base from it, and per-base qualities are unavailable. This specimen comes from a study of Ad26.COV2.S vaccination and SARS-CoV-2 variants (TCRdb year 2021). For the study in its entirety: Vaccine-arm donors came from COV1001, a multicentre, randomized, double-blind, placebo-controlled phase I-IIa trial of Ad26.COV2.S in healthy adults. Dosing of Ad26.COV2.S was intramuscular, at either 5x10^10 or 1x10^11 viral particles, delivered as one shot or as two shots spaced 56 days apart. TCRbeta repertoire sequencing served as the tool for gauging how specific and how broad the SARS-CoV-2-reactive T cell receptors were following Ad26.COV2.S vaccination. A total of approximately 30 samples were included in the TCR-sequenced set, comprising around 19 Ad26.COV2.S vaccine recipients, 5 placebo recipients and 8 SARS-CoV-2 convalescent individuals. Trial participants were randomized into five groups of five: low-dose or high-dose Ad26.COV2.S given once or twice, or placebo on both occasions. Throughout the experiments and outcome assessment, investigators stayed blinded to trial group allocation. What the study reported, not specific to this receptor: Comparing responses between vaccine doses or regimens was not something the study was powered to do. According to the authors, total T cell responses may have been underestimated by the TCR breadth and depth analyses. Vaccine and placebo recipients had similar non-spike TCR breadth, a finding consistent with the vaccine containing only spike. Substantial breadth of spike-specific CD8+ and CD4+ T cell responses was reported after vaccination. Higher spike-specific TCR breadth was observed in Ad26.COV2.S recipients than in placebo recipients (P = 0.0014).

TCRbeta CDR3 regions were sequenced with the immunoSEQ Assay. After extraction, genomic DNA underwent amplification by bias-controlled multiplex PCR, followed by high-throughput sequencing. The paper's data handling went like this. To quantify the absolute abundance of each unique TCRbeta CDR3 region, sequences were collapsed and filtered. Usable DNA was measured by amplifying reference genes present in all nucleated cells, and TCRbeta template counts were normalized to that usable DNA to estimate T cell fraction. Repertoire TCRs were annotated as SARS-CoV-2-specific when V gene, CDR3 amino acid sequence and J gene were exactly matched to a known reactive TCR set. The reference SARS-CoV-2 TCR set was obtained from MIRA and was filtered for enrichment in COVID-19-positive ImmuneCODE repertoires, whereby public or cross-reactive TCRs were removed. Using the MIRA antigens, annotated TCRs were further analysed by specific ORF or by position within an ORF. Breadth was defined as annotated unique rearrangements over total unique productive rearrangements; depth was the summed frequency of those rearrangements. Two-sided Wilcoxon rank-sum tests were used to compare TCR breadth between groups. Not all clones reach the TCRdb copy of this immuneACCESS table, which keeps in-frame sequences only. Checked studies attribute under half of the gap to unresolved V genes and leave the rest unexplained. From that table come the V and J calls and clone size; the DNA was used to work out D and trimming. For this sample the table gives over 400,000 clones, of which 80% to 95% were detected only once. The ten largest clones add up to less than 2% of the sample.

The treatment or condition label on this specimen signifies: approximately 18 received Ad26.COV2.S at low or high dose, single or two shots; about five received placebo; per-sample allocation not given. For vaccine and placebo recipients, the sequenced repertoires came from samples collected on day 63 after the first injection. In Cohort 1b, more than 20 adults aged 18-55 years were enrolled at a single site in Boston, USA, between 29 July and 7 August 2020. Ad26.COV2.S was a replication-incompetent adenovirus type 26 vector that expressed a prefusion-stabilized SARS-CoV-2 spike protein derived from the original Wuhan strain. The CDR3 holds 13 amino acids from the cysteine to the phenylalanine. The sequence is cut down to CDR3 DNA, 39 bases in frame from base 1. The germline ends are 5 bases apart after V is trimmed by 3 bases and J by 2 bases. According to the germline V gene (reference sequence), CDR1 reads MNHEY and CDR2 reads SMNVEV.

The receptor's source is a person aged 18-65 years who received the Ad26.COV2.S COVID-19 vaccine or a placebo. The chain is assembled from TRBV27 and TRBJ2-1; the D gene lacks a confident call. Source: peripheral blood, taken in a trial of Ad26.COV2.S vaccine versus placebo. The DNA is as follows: TGTGCCAGCAGTTTTGTTGCCTACAATGAGCAGTTCTTC. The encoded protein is CASSFVAYNEQFF.